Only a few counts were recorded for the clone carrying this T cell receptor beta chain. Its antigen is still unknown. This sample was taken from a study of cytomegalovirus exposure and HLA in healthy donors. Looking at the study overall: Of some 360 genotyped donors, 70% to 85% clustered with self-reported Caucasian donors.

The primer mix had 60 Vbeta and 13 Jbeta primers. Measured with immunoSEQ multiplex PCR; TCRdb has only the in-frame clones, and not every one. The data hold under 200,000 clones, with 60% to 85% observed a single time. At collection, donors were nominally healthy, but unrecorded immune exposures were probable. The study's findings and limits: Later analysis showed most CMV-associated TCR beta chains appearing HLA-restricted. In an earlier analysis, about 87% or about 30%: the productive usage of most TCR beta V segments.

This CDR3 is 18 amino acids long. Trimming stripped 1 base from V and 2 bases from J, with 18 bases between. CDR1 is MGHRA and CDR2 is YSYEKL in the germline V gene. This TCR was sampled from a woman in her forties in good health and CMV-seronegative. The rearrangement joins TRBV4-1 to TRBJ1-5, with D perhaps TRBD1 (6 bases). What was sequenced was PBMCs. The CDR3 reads CASSQGTAGAIGNQPQHF. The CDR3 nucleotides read TGCGCCAGCAGCCAAGGCACCGCAGGGGCGATCGGCAATCAGCCCCAGCATTTT.